This TCR beta chain originates from a study of cytomegalovirus exposure and HLA in healthy donors. Per the germline V gene, CDR1 is KGHSH and CDR2 is LQKENI. The CDR3 length is 15 residues. The V and J ends lost 6 bases and 1 base, in that order; junction bases with no gene match: 4. The primer mix had 60 Vbeta and 13 Jbeta primers. Profiled with immunoSEQ multiplex PCR; TCRdb holds only in-frame clones, not every one. The data show 100,000 to 150,000 clones, around 78% seen once. Sequencing used PBMCs. This sequence was found in a woman aged 40 to 49 in good health and CMV-seronegative. The rearrangement links TRBV18 to TRBJ1-1; 11 nucleotides align to TRBD1. In nucleotides, the CDR3 is TGTGCCAGCTCGTGGGACAGGGGGGCGAACACTGAAGCTTTCTTT. The encoded protein is CASSWDRGANTEAFF.